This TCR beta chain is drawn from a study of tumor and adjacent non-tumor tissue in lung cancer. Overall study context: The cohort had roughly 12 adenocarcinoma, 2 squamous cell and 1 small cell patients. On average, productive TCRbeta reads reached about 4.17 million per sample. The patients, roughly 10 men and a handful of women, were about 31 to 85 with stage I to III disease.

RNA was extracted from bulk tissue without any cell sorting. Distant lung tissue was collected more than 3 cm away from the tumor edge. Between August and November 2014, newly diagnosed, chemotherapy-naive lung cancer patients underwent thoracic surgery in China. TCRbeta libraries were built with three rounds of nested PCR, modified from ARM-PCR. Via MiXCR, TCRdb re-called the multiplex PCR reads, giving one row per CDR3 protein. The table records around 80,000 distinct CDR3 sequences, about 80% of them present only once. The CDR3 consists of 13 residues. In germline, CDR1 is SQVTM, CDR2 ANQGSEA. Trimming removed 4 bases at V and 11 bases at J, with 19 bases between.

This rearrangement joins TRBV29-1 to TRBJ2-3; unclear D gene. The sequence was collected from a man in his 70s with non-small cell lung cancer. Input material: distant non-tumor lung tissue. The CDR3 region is CSVAWTTQYKQYF. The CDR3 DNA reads TGCAGCGTTGCGTGGACCACTCAGTATAAGCAGTATTTT.